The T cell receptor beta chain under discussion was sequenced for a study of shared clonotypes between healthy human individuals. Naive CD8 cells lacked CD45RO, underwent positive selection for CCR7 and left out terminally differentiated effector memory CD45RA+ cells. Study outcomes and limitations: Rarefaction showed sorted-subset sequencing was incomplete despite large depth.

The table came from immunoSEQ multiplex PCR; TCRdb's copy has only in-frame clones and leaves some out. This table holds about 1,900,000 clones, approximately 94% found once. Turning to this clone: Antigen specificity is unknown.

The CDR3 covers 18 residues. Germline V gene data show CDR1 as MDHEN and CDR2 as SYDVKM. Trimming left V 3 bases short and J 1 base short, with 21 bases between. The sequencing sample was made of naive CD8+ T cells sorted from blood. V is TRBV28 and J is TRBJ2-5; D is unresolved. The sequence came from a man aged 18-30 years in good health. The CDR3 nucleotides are TGTGCCAGCAGTTTTTCTCGACAAGTCGGCCCCAGCCAAGAGACCCAGTACTTC. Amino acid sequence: CASSFSRQVGPSQETQYF. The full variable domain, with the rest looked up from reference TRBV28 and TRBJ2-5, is DVKVTQSSRYLVKRTGEKVFLECVQDMDHENMFWYRQDPGLGLRLIYFSYDVKMKEKGDIPEGYSVSREKKERFSLILESASTNQTSMYLCASSFSRQVGPSQETQYFGPGTRLLVL.